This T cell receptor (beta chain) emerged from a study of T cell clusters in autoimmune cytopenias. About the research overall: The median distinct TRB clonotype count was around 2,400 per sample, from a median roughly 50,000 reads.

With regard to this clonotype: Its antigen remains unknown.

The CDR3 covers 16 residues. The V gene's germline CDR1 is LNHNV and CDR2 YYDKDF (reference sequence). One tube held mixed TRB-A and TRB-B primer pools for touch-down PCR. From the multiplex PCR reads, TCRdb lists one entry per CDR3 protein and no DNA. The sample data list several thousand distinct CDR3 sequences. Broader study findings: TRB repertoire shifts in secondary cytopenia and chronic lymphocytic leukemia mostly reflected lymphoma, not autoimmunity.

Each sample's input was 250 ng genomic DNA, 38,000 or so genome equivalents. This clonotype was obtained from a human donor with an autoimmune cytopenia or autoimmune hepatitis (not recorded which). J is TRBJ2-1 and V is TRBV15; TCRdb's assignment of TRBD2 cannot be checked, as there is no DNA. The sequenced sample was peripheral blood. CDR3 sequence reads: CATSRATLAGDPGQFF.